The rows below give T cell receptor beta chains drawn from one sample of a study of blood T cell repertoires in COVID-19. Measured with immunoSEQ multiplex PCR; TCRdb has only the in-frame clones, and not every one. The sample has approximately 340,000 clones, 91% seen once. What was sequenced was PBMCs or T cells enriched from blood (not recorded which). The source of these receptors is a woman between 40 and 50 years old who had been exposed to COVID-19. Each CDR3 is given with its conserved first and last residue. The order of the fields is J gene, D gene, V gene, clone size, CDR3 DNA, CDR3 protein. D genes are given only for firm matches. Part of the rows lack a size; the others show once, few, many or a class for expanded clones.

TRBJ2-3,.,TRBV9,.,TGTGCCAGCAGTGTTTTTTTGTACACAGATACGCAGTATTTT,CASSVFLYTDTQYF
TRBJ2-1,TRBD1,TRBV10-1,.,TGCGCCAGCAGGAAGGACAGGGTCAATGAGCAGTTCTTC,CASRKDRVNEQFF
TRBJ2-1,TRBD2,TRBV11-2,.,TGTGCCAGCAGCTTTCGAGAGCGGGGGGGCACTGAGCAGTTCTTC,CASSFRERGGTEQFF
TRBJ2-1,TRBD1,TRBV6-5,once,TGTGCCTCACAGGGGGGACGCTACAATGAGCAGTTCTTC,CASQGGRYNEQFF
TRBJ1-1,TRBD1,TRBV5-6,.,TGTGCCAGCAGCCCTCCAGGGGGTATGAACACTGAAGCTTTCTTT,CASSPPGGMNTEAFF
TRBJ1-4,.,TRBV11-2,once,TGTGCCAGCACCCTTTTGGGAGGGGGGTTCGAAAAACTGTTTTTT,CASTLLGGGFEKLFF
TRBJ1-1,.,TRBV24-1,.,TGTGCCACCAGTGCGGGGAACACTGAAGCTTTCTTT,CATSAGNTEAFF
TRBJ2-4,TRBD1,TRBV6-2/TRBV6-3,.,TGTGCCAGCAGTTCCTACCCCCGCGACAGGGTAAACATTCAGTACTTC,CASSSYPRDRVNIQYF
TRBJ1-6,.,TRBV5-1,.,TGCGCCAGCAGCTTGGCCGGGGGTTCTTATTCACCCCTCCACTTT,CASSLAGGSYSPLHF
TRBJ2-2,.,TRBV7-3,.,TGTGCCAGCAGCTTATATGGGCCACCGAACACCGGGGAGCTGTTTTTT,CASSLYGPPNTGELFF
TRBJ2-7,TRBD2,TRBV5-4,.,TGTGCCAGCGCCAATGGGGAGGGATACGAGCAGTACTTC,CASANGEGYEQYF
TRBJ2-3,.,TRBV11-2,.,TGTGCCAGTAGCCCATCAGTTATAAGGCAGTATTTT,CASSPSVIRQYF
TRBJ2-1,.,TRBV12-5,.,TGTGCTAGTGGTTTGGTGACGGACATCTCCTACAATGAGCAGTTCTTC,CASGLVTDISYNEQFF
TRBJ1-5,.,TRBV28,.,TGTGCCAGCACCCTGAGGGGGGGCGGCAATCAGCCCCAGCATTTT,CASTLRGGGNQPQHF
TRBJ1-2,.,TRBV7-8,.,TGTGCCAGCAGCCCACACTCTGGCCGAGGGCTGGGTGGCTACACCTTC,CASSPHSGRGLGGYTF
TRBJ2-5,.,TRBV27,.,TGTGCCAGCAGCCCGGGACACTATAATCAAGAGACCCAGTACTTC,CASSPGHYNQETQYF
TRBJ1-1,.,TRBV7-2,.,TGTGCCAGCAGCTTAGTCCAATCGGGTCGCTTGAACACTGAAGCTTTCTTT,CASSLVQSGRLNTEAFF
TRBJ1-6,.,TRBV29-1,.,TGCAGCGTGAAACGGGACACGGGCGACGGATCACCCCTCCACTTT,CSVKRDTGDGSPLHF
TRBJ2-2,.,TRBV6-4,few,TGTGCCAGCAGCCAGGACGGGGACACCGGGGAGCTGTTTTTT,CASSQDGDTGELFF
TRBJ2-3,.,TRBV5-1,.,TGCGCCAGCAGCCTCGGGGTGGAAGATACGCAGTATTTT,CASSLGVEDTQYF
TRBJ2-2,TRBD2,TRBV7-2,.,TGTGCCAGCAGCTTAGGGACTAGCGTCGGCGGGGAGCTGTTTTTT,CASSLGTSVGGELFF
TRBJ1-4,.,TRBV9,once,TGTGCCAGCAGCCTGGACTCGACGAATGAAAAACTGTTTTTT,CASSLDSTNEKLFF
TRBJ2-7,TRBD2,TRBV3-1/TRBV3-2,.,TGTGCCAGCAGCCGGACTCCAGGCGGACTAGCGGGGGGCTACGAGCAGTACTTC,CASSRTPGGLAGGYEQYF
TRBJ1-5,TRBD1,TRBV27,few,TGTGCCAGCAGTCTGACAGGGGGCCAGCCCCAGCATTTT,CASSLTGGQPQHF
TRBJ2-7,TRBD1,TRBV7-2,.,TGTGCCAGCAGCTTAGGAGGGTTTGGGGCCAGGGGGCCCAACGAGCAGTACTTC,CASSLGGFGARGPNEQYF
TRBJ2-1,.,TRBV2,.,TGTGCCAGCAGTGCTACAGGGGAGGCGTACAATGAGCAGTTCTTC,CASSATGEAYNEQFF
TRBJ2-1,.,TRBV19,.,TGTGCCAGTAGTCTAATCCGCGGGGCCAACGGGGGTGAGCAGTTCTTC,CASSLIRGANGGEQFF
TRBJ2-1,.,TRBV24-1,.,TGTGCCACCAGTGATCCCTTCGGTGAGCAGTTCTTC,CATSDPFGEQFF
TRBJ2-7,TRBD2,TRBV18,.,TGTGCCAGCTCACCATCGGCGTCGCGGGAGAGCTCCTACGAGCAGTACTTC,CASSPSASRESSYEQYF
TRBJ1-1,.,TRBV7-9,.,TGTGCCAGCAGCTTGCAGGGGCGCTTGGGTAGGACTGAAGCTTTCTTT,CASSLQGRLGRTEAFF
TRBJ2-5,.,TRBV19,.,TGTGCCAGTAGTATAGCTTTCGGGACTTGGGAGACCCAGTACTTC,CASSIAFGTWETQYF
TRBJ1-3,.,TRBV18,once,TGTGCCAGCTCCGTTGACAAGTACTCTGGAAACACCATATATTTT,CASSVDKYSGNTIYF
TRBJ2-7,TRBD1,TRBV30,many,TGTGCCTGGACCGGACAGGGGGTTTCCTACGAGCAGTACTTC,CAWTGQGVSYEQYF
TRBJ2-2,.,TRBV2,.,TGTGCCATCGGGACTTCTAAAGCCGGGGAGCTGTTTTTT,CAIGTSKAGELFF
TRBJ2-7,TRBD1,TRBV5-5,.,TGTGCCAGCAGCTTTGGGGACAGGGGCTACGAGCAGTACTTC,CASSFGDRGYEQYF
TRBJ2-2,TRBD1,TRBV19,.,TGTGCCAGTATCGGAGGGAGGAACAGGGGGCCCGGGGAGCTGTTTTTT,CASIGGRNRGPGELFF
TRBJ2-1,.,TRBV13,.,TGTGCCAGCAGCTTATTATCCGGACTCCCCAGCGATGAGCAGTTCTTC,CASSLLSGLPSDEQFF
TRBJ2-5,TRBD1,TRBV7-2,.,TGTGCCAGCAGCGACAGGGGGAATTTTAGGGAGACCCAGTACTTC,CASSDRGNFRETQYF
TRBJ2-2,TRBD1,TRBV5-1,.,TGCGCCAGCAGCTTGGAGGGGGCCGGCACCGGGGAGCTGTTTTTT,CASSLEGAGTGELFF
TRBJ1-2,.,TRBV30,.,TGTGCCTGGAGTGAGGGAGGGCGAAATGGCTACACCTTC,CAWSEGGRNGYTF
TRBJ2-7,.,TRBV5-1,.,TGCGCCAGCAGCGGAGTCGGAGGCGAGCAGTACTTC,CASSGVGGEQYF
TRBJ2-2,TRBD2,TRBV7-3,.,TGTGCCAGCAGCCTCTTAGCGGGAACAAACACCGGGGAGCTGTTTTTT,CASSLLAGTNTGELFF
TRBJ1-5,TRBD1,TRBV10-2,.,TGCGCCAGCTCTGACAGGGGGCAACAGCCCCAGCATTTT,CASSDRGQQPQHF
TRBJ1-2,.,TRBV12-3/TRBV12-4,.,TGTGCCAGCAGTCCGGGGGACGGCTATGGCTACACCTTC,CASSPGDGYGYTF
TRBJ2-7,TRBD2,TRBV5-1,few,TGCGCCAGCAGACCTACGACTAGCGGGAGGAATGCTGGGCAGTACTTC,CASRPTTSGRNAGQYF
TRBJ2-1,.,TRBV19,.,TGTGCCAGTATTCGGGCCCCGGGATCCTACAATGAGCAGTTCTTC,CASIRAPGSYNEQFF
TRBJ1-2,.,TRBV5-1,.,TGCGCCAGCAGCTTGCCGTCGACAGGTTCTGGCTACACCTTC,CASSLPSTGSGYTF
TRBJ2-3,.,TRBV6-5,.,TGTGCCAGCAGTATTAGGGGGGATACGCAGTATTTT,CASSIRGDTQYF
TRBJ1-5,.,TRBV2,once,TGTGCCAGCAGTGAAAGCCAGGCACTGCAGCCCCAGCATTTT,CASSESQALQPQHF
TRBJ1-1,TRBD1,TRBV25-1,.,TGTGCCAGCGCCGGGACAGGGTTCACTGAAGCTTTCTTT,CASAGTGFTEAFF